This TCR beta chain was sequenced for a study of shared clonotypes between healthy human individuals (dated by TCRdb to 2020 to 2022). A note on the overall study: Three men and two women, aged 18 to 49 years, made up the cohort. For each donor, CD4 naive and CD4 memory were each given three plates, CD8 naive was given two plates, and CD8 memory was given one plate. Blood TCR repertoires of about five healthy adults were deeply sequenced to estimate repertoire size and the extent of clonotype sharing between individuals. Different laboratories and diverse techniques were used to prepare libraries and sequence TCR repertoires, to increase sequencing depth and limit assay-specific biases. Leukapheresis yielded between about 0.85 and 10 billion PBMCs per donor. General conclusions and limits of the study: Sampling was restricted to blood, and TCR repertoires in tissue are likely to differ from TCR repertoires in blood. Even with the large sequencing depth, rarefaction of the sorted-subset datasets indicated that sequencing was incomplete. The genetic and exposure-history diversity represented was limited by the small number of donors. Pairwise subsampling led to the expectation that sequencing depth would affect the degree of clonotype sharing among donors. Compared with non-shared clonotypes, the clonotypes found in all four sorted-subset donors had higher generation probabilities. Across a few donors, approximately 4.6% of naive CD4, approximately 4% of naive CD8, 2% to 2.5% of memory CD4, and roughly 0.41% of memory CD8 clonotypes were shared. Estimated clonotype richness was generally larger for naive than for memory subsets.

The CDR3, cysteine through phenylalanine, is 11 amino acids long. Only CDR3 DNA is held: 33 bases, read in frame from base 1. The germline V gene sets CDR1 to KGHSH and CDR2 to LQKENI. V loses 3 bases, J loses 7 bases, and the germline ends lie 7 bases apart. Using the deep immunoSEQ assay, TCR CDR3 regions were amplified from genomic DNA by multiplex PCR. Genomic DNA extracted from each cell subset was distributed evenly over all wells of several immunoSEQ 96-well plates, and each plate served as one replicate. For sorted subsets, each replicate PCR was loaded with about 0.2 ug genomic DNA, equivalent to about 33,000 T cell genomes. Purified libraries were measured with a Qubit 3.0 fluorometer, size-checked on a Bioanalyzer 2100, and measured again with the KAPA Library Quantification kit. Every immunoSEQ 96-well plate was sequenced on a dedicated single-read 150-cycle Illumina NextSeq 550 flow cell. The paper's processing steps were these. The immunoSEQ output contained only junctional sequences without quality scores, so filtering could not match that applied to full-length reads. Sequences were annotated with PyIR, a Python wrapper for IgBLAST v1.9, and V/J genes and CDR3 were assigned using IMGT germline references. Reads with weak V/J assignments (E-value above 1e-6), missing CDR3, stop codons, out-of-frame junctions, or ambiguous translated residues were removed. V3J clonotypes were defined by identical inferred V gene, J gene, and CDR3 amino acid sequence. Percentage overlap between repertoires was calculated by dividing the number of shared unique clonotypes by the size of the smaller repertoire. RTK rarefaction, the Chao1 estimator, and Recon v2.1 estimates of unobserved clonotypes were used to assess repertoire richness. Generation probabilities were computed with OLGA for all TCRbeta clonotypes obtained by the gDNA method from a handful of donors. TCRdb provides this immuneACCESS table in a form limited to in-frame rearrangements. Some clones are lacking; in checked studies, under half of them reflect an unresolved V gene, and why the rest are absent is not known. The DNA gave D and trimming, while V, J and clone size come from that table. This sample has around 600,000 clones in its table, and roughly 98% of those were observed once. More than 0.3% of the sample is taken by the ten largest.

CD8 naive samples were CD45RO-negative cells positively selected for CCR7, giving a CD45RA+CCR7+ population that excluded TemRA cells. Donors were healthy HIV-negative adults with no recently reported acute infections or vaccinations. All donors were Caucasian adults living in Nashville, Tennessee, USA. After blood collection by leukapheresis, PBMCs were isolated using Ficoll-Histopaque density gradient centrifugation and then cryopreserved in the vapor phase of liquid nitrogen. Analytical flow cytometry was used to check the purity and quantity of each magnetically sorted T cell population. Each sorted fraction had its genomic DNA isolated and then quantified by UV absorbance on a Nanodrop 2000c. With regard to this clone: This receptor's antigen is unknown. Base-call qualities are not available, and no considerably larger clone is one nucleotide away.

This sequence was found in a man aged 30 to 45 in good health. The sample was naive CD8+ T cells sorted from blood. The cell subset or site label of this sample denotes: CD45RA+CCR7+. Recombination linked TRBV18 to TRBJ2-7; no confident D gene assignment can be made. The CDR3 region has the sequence CASSPPPEQYF. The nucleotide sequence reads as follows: TGTGCCAGCTCACCCCCCCCAGAGCAGTACTTC.